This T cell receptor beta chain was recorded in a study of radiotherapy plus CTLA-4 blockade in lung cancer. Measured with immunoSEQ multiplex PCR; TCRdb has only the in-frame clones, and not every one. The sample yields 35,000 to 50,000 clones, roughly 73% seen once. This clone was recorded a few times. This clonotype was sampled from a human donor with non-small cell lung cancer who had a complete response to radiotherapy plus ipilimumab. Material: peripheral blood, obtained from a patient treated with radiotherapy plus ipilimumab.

The CDR3: CASGLSEKLFF. Here the CDR3 DNA reads TGTGCCAGCGGGCTTAGTGAAAAACTGTTTTTT. This sequence joins TRBV27 and TRBJ1-4; D call uncertain. The CDR3 loop spans 11 amino acids. CDR1 and CDR2 (germline): MNHEY, SMNVEV (reference sequence). Trimming took 8 bases from V and 7 from J, leaving 8 bases between them.